The source of this T cell receptor beta chain is a study of blood T cell repertoires in COVID-19. Looking at the study overall: Acute and convalescent COVID-19 specimens originated in the United States, Italy and Spain.

The length of the CDR3 is 15 residues. The ends lost 5 bases at V and 6 bases at J; junction bases unmatched: 10. CDR1 is MNHEY, CDR2 SVGEGT, per germline. Methods used by the authors: Estimated nucleated cell counts came from reference gene primer amplification. Sequencing was performed with immunoSEQ multiplex PCR; in TCRdb, only in-frame clones are kept and a portion is missing. V and J calls and clone size are as listed in that table; D and trimming were resolved from the DNA. Here the sample spans roughly 190,000 clones, over 70% being singletons. This clone was counted between two and nine times.

The V and J genes are TRBV6-2 or TRBV6-3 and TRBJ1-2; TRBD1 matches at 9 bases. The sample comprised peripheral blood. The receptor was isolated from a man over 45 with active or convalescent COVID-19. CDR3 amino acids: CASSDWDREEDGYTF. The CDR3 region has the DNA TGTGCCAGCAGTGACTGGGACAGGGAGGAGGATGGCTACACCTTC.